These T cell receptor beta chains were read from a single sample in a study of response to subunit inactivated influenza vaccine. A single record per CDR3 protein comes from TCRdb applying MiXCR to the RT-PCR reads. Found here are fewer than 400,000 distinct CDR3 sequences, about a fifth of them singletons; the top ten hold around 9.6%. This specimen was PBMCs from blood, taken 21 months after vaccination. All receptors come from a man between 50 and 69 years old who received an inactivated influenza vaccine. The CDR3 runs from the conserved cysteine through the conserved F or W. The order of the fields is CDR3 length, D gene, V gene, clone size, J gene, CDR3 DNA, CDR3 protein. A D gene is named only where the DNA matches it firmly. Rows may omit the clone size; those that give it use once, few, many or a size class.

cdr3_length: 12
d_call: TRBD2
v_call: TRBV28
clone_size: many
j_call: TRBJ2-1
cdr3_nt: TGTGCCACCGGGACTACTTACAATGAGCAGTTCTTC
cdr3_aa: CATGTTYNEQFF

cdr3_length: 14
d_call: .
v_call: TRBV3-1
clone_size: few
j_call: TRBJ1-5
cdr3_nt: TGTGCCAGCAGCCAATCCGACACCCATCAGCCCCAGCATTTT
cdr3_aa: CASSQSDTHQPQHF

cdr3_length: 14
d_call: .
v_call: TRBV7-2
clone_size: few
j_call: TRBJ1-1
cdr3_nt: TGTGCCAGCAGCTTCCCATCCGCTGGGACATTTGCTTTCTTT
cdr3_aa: CASSFPSAGTFAFF

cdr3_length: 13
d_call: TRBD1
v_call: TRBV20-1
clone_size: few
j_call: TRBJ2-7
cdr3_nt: TGCAGTGCGGACGGACAGGGGGCCTACGAGCAGTACTTC
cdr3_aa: CSADGQGAYEQYF

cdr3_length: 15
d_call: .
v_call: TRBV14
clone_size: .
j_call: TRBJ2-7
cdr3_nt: TGTGCCAGCAGCACCCTAGGGGGGGCCGCCCTCGAGCAGTACTTC
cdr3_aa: CASSTLGGAALEQYF

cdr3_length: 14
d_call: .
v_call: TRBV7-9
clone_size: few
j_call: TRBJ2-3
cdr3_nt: TGTGCCAGCAGCTTTAGGGCCCCCACAGATACGCAGTATTTT
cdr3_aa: CASSFRAPTDTQYF

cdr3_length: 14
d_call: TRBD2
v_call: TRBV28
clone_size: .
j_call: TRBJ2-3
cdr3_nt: TGTGCCAGCATCCCGGGGGGGCCGATAGATACGCAGTATTTT
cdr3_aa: CASIPGGPIDTQYF

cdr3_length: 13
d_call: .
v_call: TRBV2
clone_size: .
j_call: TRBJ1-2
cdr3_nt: TGTGCCAGCAATGGCAGGGATACCTATGGCTACACCTTC
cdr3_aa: CASNGRDTYGYTF

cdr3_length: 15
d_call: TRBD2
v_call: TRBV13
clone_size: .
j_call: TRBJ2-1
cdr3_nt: TGTGCCAGCAGCACCGGGACTAGCGGGTGGAATGAGCAGTTCTTC
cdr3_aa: CASSTGTSGWNEQFF

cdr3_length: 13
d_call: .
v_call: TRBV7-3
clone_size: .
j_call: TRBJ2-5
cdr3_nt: TGTGCCAGCAGCCAACAGGGTCAGGAGACCCAGTACTTC
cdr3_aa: CASSQQGQETQYF

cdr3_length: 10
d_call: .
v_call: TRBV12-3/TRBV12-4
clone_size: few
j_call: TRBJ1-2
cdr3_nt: TGTGCCAGCAAAGGTGACGGCTACACCTTC
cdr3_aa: CASKGDGYTF

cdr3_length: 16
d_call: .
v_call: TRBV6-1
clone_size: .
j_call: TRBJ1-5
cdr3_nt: TGTGCCAGCAGGGGCCCCGGGACTCATAGCAATCAGCCCCAGCATTTT
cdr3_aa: CASRGPGTHSNQPQHF

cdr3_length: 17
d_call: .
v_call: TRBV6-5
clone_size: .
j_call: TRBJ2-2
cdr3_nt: TGTGCCAGCAGTTACTCGGGCATGGGCTTGAACACCGGGGAGCTGTTTTTT
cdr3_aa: CASSYSGMGLNTGELFF

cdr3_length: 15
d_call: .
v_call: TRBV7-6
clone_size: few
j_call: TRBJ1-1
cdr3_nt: TGTGCCAGCAGCTTAGGTTACGGCCGGAACACTGAAGCTTTCTTT
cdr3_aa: CASSLGYGRNTEAFF

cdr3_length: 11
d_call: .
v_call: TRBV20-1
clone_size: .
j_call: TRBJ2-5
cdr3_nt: TGCAGTCAATCAAGGTTGGAGACCCAGTACTTC
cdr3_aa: CSQSRLETQYF

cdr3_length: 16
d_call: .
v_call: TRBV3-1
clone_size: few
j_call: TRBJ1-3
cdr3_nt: TGTGCCAGCAGTCATACTCACCGGACGGACGGAAACACCATATATTTT
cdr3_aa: CASSHTHRTDGNTIYF

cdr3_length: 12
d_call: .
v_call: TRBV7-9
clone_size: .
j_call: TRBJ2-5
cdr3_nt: TGTGCCAGCACCCGAGATGATCCGGTCCAGTACTTC
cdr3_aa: CASTRDDPVQYF

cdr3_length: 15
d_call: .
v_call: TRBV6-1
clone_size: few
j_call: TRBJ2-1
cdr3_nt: TGTGCCAGCAGGCCAGGGGGGGCCGGGTACAATGAGCAGTTCTTC
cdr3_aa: CASRPGGAGYNEQFF

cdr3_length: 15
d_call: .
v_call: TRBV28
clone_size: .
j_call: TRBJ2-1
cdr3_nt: TGTGCCAGCAGTTTAAGCGCCCGATCAGCCAATGAGCAGTTCTTC
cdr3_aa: CASSLSARSANEQFF

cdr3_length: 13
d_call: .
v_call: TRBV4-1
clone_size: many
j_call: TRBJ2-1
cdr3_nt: TGCGCCAGCAGCCACGAACACTACAATGAGCAGTTCTTC
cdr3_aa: CASSHEHYNEQFF

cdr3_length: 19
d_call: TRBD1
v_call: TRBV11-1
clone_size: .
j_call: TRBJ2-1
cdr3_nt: TGTGCCAGCAGCCCAAGGTGGGACAGGGAGGTTGGCTCCTACAATGAGCAGTTCTTC
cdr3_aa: CASSPRWDREVGSYNEQFF

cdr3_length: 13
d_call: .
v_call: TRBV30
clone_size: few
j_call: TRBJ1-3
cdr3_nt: TGTGCCTGGAGTGGCGGTTCTGGAAACACCATATATTTT
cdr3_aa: CAWSGGSGNTIYF

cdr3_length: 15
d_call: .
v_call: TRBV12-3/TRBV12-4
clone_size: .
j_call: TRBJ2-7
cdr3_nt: TGTGCCAGCAGTTTATCGGGTGGGGGCTCCTACGAGCAGTACTTC
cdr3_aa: CASSLSGGGSYEQYF

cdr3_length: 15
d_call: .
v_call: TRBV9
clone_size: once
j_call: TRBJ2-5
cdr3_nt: TGTGCCAGCAGCGGGGGGGCGGGGACCCAAGAGACCCAGTACTTC
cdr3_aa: CASSGGAGTQETQYF

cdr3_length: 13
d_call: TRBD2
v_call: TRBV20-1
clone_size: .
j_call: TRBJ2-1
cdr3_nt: TGCAGTGCAACTAGCGGGAAATTCTATGAGCAGTTCTTC
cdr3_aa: CSATSGKFYEQFF